The entry below gives a single T cell receptor beta chain sequence along with its context. As yet, its antigen is unknown. This CDR3 comprises 13 residues. V lost 2 bases and J lost 2, with 7 bases in between. The V gene's germline CDR1 is SGHAT and CDR2 FQNNGV. The data were taken from a study of long-term antiretroviral therapy in people with HIV. Regarding the study as a whole: Transplant-donor-level diversity was not reached after ART, though diversity increased.

For each donor, at least one pre-ART and at least two post-ART PBMC samples were available. Samples held roughly 0.9-10 million cryopreserved PBMC, and DNA extraction followed. Version v3.0 of the immunoSEQ assay ran at survey level. Repertoires were generated with immunoSEQ multiplex PCR, while TCRdb's copy carries only in-frame clones and drops some. The sample yields roughly 20,000 clones, roughly 85% seen once. The sample here was unsorted PBMCs, taken at the start of antiretroviral therapy. The clonotype was recovered from a man aged 50-60 years with HIV. V and J are TRBV11-2 and TRBJ2-7; D not resolved. In DNA, the CDR3 is TGTGCCAGCAGCTTAAAAACCGCCTACGAGCAGTACTTC. As protein: CASSLKTAYEQYF.